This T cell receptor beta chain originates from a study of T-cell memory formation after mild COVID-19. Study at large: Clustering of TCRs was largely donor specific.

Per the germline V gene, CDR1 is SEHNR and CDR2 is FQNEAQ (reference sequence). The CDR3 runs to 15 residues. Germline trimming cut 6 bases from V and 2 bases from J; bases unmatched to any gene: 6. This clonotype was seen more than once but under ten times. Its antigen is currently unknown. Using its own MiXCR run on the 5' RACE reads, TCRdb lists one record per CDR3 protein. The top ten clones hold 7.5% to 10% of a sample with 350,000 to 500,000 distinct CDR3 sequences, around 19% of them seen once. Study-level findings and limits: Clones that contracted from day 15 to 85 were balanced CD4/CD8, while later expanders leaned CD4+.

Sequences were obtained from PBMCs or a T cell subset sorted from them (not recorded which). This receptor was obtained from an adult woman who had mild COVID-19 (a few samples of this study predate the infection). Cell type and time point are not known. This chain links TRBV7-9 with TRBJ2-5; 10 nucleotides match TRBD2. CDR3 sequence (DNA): TGTGCCAGCAGACGTGGACTAGCGGCACAAGAGACCCAGTACTTC. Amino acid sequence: CASRRGLAAQETQYF.